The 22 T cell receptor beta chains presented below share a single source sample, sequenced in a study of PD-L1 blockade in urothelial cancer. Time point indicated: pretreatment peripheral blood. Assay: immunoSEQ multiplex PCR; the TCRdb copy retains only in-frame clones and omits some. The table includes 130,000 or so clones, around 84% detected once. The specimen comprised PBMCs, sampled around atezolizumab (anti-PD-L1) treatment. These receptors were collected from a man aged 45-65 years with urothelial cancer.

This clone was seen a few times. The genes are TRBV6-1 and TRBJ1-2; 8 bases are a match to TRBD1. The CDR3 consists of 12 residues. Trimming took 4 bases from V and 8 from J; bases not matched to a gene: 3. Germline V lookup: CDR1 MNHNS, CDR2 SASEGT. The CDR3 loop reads CASSADRGGYTF. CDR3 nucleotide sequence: TGTGCCAGCAGTGCCGACAGGGGAGGCTACACCTTC.

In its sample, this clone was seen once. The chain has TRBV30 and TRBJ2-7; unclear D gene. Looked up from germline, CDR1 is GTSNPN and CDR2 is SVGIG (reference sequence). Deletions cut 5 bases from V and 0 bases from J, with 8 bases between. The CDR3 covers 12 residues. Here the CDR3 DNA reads TGTGCCTGGGCCCTGAGCTCCTACGAGCAGTACTTC. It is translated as CAWALSSYEQYF.

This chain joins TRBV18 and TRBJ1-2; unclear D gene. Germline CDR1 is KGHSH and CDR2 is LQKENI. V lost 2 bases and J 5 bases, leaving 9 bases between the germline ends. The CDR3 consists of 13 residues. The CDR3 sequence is CASSPEDYYGYTF. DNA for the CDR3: TGTGCCAGCTCACCAGAGGACTATTATGGCTACACCTTC.

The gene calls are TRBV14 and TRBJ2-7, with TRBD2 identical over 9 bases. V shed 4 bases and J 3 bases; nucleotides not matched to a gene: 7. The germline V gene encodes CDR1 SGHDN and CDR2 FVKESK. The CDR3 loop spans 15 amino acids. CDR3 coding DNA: TGTGCCAGCAGCCCCGCGCTAGCGGGGAACTACGAGCAGTACTTC. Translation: CASSPALAGNYEQYF. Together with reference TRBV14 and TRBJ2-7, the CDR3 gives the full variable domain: EAGVTQFPSHSVIEKGQTVTLRCDPISGHDNLYWYRRVMGKEIKFLLHFVKESKQDESGMPNNRFLAERTGGTYSTLKVQPAELEDSGVYFCASSPALAGNYEQYFGPGTRLTVT.

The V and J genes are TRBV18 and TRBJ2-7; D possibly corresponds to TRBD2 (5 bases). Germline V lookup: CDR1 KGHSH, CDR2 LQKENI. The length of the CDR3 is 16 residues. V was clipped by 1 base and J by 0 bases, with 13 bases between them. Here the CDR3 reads CASSPQSGGSSYEQYF. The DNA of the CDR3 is TGTGCCAGCTCACCACAGAGTGGCGGGTCCTCCTACGAGCAGTACTTC.

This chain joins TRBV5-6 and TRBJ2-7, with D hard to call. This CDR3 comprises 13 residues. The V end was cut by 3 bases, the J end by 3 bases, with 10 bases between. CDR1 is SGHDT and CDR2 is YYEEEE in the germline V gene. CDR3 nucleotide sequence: TGTGCCAGCAGCTCCTACGGTTTCTACGAGCAGTACTTC. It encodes CASSSYGFYEQYF.

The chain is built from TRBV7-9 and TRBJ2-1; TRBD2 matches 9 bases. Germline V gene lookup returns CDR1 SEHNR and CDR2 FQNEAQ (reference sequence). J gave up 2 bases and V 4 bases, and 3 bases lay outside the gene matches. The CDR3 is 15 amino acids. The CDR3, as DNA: TGTGCCAGCAGCTCTAGCGGGATGGCCTACAATGAGCAGTTCTTC. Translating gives CASSSSGMAYNEQFF.

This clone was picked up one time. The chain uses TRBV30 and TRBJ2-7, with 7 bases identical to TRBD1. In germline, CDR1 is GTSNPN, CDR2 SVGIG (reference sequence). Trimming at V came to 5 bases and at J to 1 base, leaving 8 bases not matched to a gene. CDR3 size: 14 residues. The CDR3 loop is CAWDGQVSSYEQYF. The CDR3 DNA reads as TGTGCCTGGGACGGACAGGTATCATCCTACGAGCAGTACTTC.

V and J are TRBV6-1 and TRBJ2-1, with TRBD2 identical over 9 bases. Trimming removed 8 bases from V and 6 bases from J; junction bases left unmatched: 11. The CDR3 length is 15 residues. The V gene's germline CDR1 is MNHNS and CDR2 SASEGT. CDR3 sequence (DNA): TGTGCCAGCGTCTCGGGGCAGACTAGCGGCAATGAGCAGTTCTTC. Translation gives CASVSGQTSGNEQFF.

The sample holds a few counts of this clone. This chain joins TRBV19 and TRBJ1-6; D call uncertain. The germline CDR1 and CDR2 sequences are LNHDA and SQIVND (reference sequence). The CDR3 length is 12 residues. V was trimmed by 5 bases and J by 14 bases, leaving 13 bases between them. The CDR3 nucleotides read TGTGCCAGTAGTGTTCCGACTAAGACCCTCCACTTT. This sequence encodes CASSVPTKTLHF.

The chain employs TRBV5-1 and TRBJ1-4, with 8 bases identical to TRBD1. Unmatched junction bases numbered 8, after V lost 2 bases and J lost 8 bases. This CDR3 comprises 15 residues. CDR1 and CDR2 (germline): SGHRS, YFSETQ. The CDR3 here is CASSFSGGGGEKLFF. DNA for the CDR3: TGCGCCAGCAGCTTTTCAGGGGGCGGGGGAGAAAAACTGTTTTTT.

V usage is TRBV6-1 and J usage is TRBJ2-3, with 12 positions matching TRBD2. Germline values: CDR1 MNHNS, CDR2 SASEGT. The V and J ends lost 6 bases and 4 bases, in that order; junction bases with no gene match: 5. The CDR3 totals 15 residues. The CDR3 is CASSGLAGFADTQYF. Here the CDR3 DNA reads TGTGCCAGCAGCGGACTAGCGGGATTCGCAGATACGCAGTATTTT.

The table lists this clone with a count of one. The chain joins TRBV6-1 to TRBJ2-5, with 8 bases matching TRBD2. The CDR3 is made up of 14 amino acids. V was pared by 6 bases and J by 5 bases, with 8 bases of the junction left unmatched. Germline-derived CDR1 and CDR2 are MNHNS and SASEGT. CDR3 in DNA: TGTGCCAGCAGGGGGGCGGGGGGCTGGGAGACCCAGTACTTC. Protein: CASRGAGGWETQYF.

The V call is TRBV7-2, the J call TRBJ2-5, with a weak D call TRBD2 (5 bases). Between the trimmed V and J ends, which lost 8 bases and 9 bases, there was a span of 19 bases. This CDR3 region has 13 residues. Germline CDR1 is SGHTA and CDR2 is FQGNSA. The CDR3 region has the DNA TGTGCCAGCGGCTACCAGCCCTCGGAGGCCCAGTACTTC. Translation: CASGYQPSEAQYF.

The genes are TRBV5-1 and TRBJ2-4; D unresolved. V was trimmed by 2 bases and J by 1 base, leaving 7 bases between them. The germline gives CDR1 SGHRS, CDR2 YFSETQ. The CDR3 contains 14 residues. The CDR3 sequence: CASSFSNAKNIQYF. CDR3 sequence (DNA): TGCGCCAGCAGCTTTAGCAATGCCAAAAACATTCAGTACTTC.

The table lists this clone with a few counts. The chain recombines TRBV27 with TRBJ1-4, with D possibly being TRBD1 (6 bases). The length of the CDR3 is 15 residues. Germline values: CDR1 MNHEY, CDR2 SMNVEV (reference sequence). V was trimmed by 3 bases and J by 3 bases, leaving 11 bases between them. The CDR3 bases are TGTGCCAGCAGTTTTGGGGGGGCTGCTAATGAAAAACTGTTTTTT. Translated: CASSFGGAANEKLFF.

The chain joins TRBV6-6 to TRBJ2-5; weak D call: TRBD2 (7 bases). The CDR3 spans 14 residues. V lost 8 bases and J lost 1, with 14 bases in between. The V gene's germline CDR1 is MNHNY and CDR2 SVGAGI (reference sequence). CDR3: CASSKGGPQETQYF. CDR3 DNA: TGTGCCAGCTCTAAGGGGGGGCCCCAAGAGACCCAGTACTTC.

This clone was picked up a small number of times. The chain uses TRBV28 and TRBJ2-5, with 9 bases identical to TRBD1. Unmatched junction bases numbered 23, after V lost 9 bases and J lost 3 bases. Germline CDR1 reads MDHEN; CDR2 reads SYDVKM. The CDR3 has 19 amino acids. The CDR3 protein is CASIDRGDDREEPKETQYF. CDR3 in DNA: TGTGCCAGTATCGACAGGGGGGACGATAGGGAAGAACCGAAAGAGACCCAGTACTTC.

CDR3 DNA sequence: TGTGCCAGCAGCCCCGGACAGCTCGCTGGGGCCAACGTCCTGACTTTC. Protein: CASSPGQLAGANVLTF. The chain carries TRBV9 and TRBJ2-6; possible D gene TRBD1, 6 bases. The CDR3 runs 16 residues. V was pared by 4 bases and J by 2 bases, with 13 bases between. Germline V CDR1 and CDR2: SGDLS, YYNGEE. The whole variable domain, filled in from reference TRBV9 and TRBJ2-6, reads DSGVTQTPKHLITATGQRVTLRCSPRSGDLSVYWYQQSLDQGLQFLIQYYNGEERAKGNILERFSAQQFPDLHSELNLSSLELGDSALYFCASSPGQLAGANVLTFGAGSRLTVL.

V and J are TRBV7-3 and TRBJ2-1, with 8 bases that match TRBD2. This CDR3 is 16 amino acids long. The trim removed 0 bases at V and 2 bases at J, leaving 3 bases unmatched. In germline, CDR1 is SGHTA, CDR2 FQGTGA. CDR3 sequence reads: CASSLTAGGTYNEQFF. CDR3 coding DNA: TGTGCCAGCAGCTTAACGGCGGGAGGAACCTACAATGAGCAGTTCTTC.

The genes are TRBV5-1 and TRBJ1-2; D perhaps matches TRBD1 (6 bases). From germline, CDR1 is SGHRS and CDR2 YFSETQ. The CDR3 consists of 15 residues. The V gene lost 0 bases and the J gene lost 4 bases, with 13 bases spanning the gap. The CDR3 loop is CASSLGTVIPYGYTF. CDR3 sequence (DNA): TGCGCCAGCAGCTTGGGGACAGTAATACCCTATGGCTACACCTTC.

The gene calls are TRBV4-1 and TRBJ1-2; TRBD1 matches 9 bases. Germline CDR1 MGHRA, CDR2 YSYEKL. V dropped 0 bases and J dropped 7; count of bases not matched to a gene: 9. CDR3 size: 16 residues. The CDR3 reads CASSQDIGTGIGGYTF. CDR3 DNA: TGCGCCAGCAGCCAAGATATCGGGACAGGGATAGGTGGCTACACCTTC.